The rows below give T cell receptor beta chains drawn from one sample of a study of blood T cells in healthy people across ages. TCRdb called the 5' RACE reads again in MiXCR, with one record for every CDR3 protein. The sample lists about 1.4 million distinct CDR3 sequences; approximately 59% were seen once. Sample: blood. These receptors were taken from a man aged 18-30 years in good health. CDR3s include the opening cysteine and the closing phenylalanine or tryptophan. The order of the fields is V gene, clone size, J gene, D gene, CDR3 protein, CDR3 DNA. A D gene is named only where the DNA matches it firmly. Some rows mark clone size as missing; the rest say once, few, many or name a class of expanded clone.

v_gene: TRBV29-1
abundance: NA
j_gene: TRBJ2-7
d_gene: NA
CDR3aa: CSVLPAGYYEQYF
CDR3nt: TGCAGCGTCCTTCCCGCAGGTTATTACGAGCAGTACTTC

v_gene: TRBV4-3
abundance: NA
j_gene: TRBJ2-5
d_gene: NA
CDR3aa: CASSQAGGHRETQYF
CDR3nt: TGCGCCAGCAGCCAAGCCGGGGGACATAGAGAGACCCAGTACTTC

v_gene: TRBV27
abundance: few
j_gene: TRBJ2-1
d_gene: NA
CDR3aa: CASSLFGGSSYNEQFF
CDR3nt: TGTGCCAGCAGTTTATTCGGGGGAAGCTCCTACAATGAGCAGTTCTTC

v_gene: TRBV7-9
abundance: NA
j_gene: TRBJ2-7
d_gene: NA
CDR3aa: CASSSYSGHIFYEQYF
CDR3nt: TGTGCCAGCAGCTCCTATTCGGGACATATATTCTACGAGCAGTACTTC

v_gene: TRBV4-3
abundance: NA
j_gene: TRBJ2-4
d_gene: NA
CDR3aa: CASSQEEGPLAKNIQYF
CDR3nt: TGCGCCAGCAGCCAAGAGGAAGGGCCCCTAGCCAAAAACATTCAGTACTTC

v_gene: TRBV25-1
abundance: NA
j_gene: TRBJ1-1
d_gene: TRBD1
CDR3aa: CASSALGQGKTEAFF
CDR3nt: TGTGCCAGCAGTGCCCTGGGACAGGGAAAAACTGAAGCTTTCTTT

v_gene: TRBV27
abundance: NA
j_gene: TRBJ2-5
d_gene: TRBD1
CDR3aa: CASSDRANSGQETQYF
CDR3nt: TGTGCCAGCAGTGACAGGGCAAACTCGGGCCAAGAGACCCAGTACTTC

v_gene: TRBV28
abundance: NA
j_gene: TRBJ1-2
d_gene: TRBD1
CDR3aa: CASSSTGRKGGYTF
CDR3nt: TGTGCCAGCAGTTCGACAGGGAGGAAGGGTGGCTACACCTTC

v_gene: TRBV29-1
abundance: few
j_gene: TRBJ2-2
d_gene: TRBD1
CDR3aa: CSVSGTVNTGELFF
CDR3nt: TGCAGCGTGTCCGGGACAGTGAACACCGGGGAGCTGTTTTTT

v_gene: TRBV4-1
abundance: few
j_gene: TRBJ1-2
d_gene: TRBD1
CDR3aa: CASSLQGGSGYTF
CDR3nt: TGCGCCAGCAGCCTACAGGGGGGTTCTGGCTACACCTTC

v_gene: TRBV7-8
abundance: NA
j_gene: TRBJ2-5
d_gene: NA
CDR3aa: CASSLDPWGGARETQYF
CDR3nt: TGTGCCAGCAGCTTAGACCCCTGGGGGGGCGCGAGAGAGACCCAGTACTTC

v_gene: TRBV12-3/TRBV12-4
abundance: many
j_gene: TRBJ1-6
d_gene: TRBD1
CDR3aa: CASSFGTGNSPLHF
CDR3nt: TGTGCCAGCAGTTTTGGGACAGGCAATTCACCCCTCCACTTT

v_gene: TRBV7-9
abundance: NA
j_gene: TRBJ2-7
d_gene: NA
CDR3aa: CASSLGGQSSYNEQYF
CDR3nt: TGTGCCAGCAGCTTAGGGGGTCAGAGCTCCTACAATGAGCAGTACTTC

v_gene: TRBV11-2
abundance: NA
j_gene: TRBJ2-1
d_gene: NA
CDR3aa: CAGSPQAEGVYEQFF
CDR3nt: TGTGCCGGATCCCCTCAGGCGGAAGGAGTCTATGAGCAGTTCTTC

v_gene: TRBV7-9
abundance: NA
j_gene: TRBJ1-2
d_gene: NA
CDR3aa: CASSIGPLGYTF
CDR3nt: TGTGCCAGCAGCATCGGACCGCTCGGCTACACCTTC

v_gene: TRBV7-9
abundance: NA
j_gene: TRBJ2-5
d_gene: NA
CDR3aa: CASTGQSGEQETQYF
CDR3nt: TGTGCCAGCACCGGACAGAGCGGGGAACAAGAGACCCAGTACTTC

v_gene: TRBV4-3
abundance: NA
j_gene: TRBJ2-1
d_gene: NA
CDR3aa: CASSQEEGVSYNEQFF
CDR3nt: TGCGCCAGCAGCCAAGAGGAGGGGGTTTCCTACAATGAGCAGTTCTTC

v_gene: TRBV4-1
abundance: once
j_gene: TRBJ2-1
d_gene: NA
CDR3aa: CASSQGTSGLGSYNEQFF
CDR3nt: TGCGCCAGCAGCCAAGGGACTTCGGGGTTAGGCTCCTACAATGAGCAGTTCTTC

v_gene: TRBV15
abundance: NA
j_gene: TRBJ1-6
d_gene: NA
CDR3aa: CATSSSGDSPLHF
CDR3nt: TGTGCCACCAGCAGCTCAGGGGATTCACCCCTCCACTTT

v_gene: TRBV20-1
abundance: NA
j_gene: TRBJ2-5
d_gene: NA
CDR3aa: CSAYEETQYF
CDR3nt: TGCAGTGCTTACGAAGAGACCCAGTACTTC

v_gene: TRBV7-2
abundance: NA
j_gene: TRBJ1-1
d_gene: TRBD1
CDR3aa: CASSLSPRDRLNTEAFF
CDR3nt: TGTGCCAGCAGCTTAAGCCCCAGGGACAGACTGAACACTGAAGCTTTCTTT

v_gene: TRBV10-3
abundance: few
j_gene: TRBJ2-1
d_gene: TRBD2
CDR3aa: CAIKGTSDHNEQFF
CDR3nt: TGTGCCATCAAGGGGACTAGCGATCACAATGAGCAGTTCTTC

v_gene: TRBV20-1
abundance: many
j_gene: TRBJ2-7
d_gene: TRBD1
CDR3aa: CSANLQGRNEQYF
CDR3nt: TGCAGTGCTAACCTACAGGGGAGAAACGAGCAGTACTTC

v_gene: TRBV27
abundance: NA
j_gene: TRBJ2-3
d_gene: TRBD2
CDR3aa: CASTSAGGPADTQYF
CDR3nt: TGTGCCAGCACCTCAGCGGGGGGGCCCGCAGATACGCAGTATTTT

v_gene: TRBV4-3
abundance: NA
j_gene: TRBJ2-3
d_gene: NA
CDR3aa: CASSRAQRLPDTQYF
CDR3nt: TGCGCCAGCAGCCGGGCCCAACGCCTTCCAGATACGCAGTATTTT

v_gene: TRBV5-5
abundance: NA
j_gene: TRBJ2-7
d_gene: NA
CDR3aa: CASSPTLAGDYEQYF
CDR3nt: TGTGCCAGCAGCCCGACCTTGGCAGGAGATTACGAGCAGTACTTC

v_gene: TRBV28
abundance: NA
j_gene: TRBJ2-1
d_gene: NA
CDR3aa: CASSFLSGTTKPGPHEQFF
CDR3nt: TGTGCCAGCAGTTTTTTATCAGGTACGACTAAACCGGGACCCCACGAGCAGTTCTTC

v_gene: TRBV25-1
abundance: NA
j_gene: TRBJ1-1
d_gene: NA
CDR3aa: CASSDSLAYEAFF
CDR3nt: TGTGCCAGCAGTGATTCGTTGGCCTATGAAGCTTTCTTT

v_gene: TRBV4-1
abundance: NA
j_gene: TRBJ2-7
d_gene: NA
CDR3aa: CASSQDPFGRYEQYF
CDR3nt: TGCGCCAGCAGCCAAGATCCCTTTGGGCGCTACGAGCAGTACTTC

v_gene: TRBV28
abundance: many
j_gene: TRBJ2-7
d_gene: TRBD2
CDR3aa: CASSSLAGSSYEQYF
CDR3nt: TGTGCCAGCAGTTCTCTAGCGGGAAGCTCCTACGAGCAGTACTTC

v_gene: TRBV11-1
abundance: NA
j_gene: TRBJ2-1
d_gene: NA
CDR3aa: CASSLYGGIPYNEQFF
CDR3nt: TGTGCCAGCAGCTTATATGGGGGGATCCCCTACAATGAGCAGTTCTTC